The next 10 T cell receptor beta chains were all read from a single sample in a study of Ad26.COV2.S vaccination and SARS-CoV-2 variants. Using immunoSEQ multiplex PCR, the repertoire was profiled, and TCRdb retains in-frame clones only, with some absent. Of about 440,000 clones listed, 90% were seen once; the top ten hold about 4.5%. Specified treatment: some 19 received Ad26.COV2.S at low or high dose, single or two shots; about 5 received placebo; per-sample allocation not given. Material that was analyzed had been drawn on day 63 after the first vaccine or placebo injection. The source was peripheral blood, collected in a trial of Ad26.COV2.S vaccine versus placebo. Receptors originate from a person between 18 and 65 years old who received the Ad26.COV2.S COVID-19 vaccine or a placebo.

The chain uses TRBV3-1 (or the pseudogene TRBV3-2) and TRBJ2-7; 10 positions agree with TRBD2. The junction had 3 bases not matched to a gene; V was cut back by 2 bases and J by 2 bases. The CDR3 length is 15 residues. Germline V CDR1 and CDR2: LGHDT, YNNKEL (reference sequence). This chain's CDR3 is CASSQRLAGAYEQYF. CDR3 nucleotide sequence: TGTGCCAGCAGCCAACGTCTAGCGGGAGCCTACGAGCAGTACTTC.

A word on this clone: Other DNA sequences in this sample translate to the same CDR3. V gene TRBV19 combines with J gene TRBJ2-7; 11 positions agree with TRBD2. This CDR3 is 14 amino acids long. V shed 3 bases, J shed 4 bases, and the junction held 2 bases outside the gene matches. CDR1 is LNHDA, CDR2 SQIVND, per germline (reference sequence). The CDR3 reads CASSMGLADYEQYF. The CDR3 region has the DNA TGTGCCAGTAGTATGGGACTAGCGGATTACGAGCAGTACTTC. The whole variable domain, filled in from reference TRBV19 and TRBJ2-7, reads DGGITQSPKYLFRKEGQNVTLSCEQNLNHDAMYWYRQDPGQGLRLIYYSQIVNDFQKGDIAEGYSVSREKKESFPLTVTSAQKNPTAFYLCASSMGLADYEQYFGPGTRLTVT.

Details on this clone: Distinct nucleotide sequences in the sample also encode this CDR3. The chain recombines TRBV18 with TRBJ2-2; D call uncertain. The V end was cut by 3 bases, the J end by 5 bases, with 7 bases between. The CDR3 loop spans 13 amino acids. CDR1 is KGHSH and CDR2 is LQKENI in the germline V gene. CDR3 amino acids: CASSPLGTGELFF. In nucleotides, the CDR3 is TGTGCCAGCTCACCGCTGGGGACCGGGGAGCTGTTTTTT.

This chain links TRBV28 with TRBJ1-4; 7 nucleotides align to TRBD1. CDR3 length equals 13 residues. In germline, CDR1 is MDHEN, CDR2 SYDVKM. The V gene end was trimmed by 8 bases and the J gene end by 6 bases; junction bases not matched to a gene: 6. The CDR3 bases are TGTGCCAGCGAGACAGGGCGGTATGAAAAACTGTTTTTT. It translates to CASETGRYEKLFF. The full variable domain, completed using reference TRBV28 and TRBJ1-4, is DVKVTQSSRYLVKRTGEKVFLECVQDMDHENMFWYRQDPGLGLRLIYFSYDVKMKEKGDIPEGYSVSREKKERFSLILESASTNQTSMYLCASETGRYEKLFFGSGTQLSVL.

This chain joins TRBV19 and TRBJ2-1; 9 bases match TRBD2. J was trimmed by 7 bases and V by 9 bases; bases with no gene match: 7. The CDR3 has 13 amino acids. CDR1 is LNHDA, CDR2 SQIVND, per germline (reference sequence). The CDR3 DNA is TGTGCCAGCTCTAGCGGGATAGGGAATGAGCAGTTCTTC. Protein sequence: CASSSGIGNEQFF.

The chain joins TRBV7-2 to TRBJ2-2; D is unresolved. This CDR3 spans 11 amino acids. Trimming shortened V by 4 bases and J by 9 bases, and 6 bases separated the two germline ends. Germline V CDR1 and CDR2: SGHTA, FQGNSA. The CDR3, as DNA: TGTGCCAGCAGCTCCACTAGGGAGCTGTTTTTT. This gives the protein CASSSTRELFF.

CDR3 region: CASSLIGTDTQYF. Here the CDR3 DNA reads TGTGCCAGCAGTTTAATAGGCACAGATACGCAGTATTTT. The J gene is TRBJ2-3, the V gene TRBV28, with D unresolved. Germline CDR1 reads MDHEN; CDR2 reads SYDVKM. The ends were cut back, 2 bases at V and 1 base at J, with 4 bases in the middle. This CDR3 contains 13 residues.

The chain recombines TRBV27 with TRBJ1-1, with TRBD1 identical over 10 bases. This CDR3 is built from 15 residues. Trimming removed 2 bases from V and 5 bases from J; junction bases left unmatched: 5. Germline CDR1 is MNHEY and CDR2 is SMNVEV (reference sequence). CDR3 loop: CASSLDRGRGTEAFF. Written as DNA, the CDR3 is TGTGCCAGCAGTTTAGACAGGGGGCGAGGAACTGAAGCTTTCTTT.

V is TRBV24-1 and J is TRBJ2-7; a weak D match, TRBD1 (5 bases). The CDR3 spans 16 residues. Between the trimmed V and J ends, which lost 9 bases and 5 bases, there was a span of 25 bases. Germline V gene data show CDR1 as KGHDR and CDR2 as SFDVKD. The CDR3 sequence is CATFPPDNQGLHEQYF. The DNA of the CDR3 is TGTGCCACCTTCCCCCCGGACAATCAAGGTCTCCACGAGCAGTACTTC.

DNA for the CDR3: TGTGCCATCAGGCGACTAGCGGAAAGCACAGATACGCAGTATTTT. Amino acids: CAIRRLAESTDTQYF. The chain is built from TRBV10-3 and TRBJ2-3; 9 nucleotides line up with TRBD2. CDR1 and CDR2 (germline): ENHRY, SYGVKD. The CDR3 has 15 amino acids. The V and J ends lost 6 bases and 0 bases, in that order; junction bases with no gene match: 4.